The following is a T cell receptor (beta chain) sequence with its context. This clonotype has more than one count but fewer than ten. It has no known antigen specificity. No quality values exist for individual bases; no much larger clone is one base distant. This entry comes from a study of T cell repertoires in cytomegalovirus infection (dated by TCRdb to about 2019). Concerning the study at large: Donor HLA type was relevant to the analysis, as public TCR beta signatures indicated carriage of CMV infection together with the matching HLA type.

Beyond this particular receptor, the publication reports: In both this cohort and an independent cohort of 352 donors, the cumulative frequency of public TCR beta family members distinguished carriers of CMV infection plus the relevant HLA type. The ex vivo response was dominated by HLA-C-restricted CMV-specific TCR beta clonotypes, which also provided the single most frequent clonotype in two of eight donors.

The sequencer was an Illumina HiSeq 1500. TCRdb took the public reads, trimmed them with fastp at Q25, ran MiXCR for clone calling and kept in-frame beta chains. Rows with one shared CDR3 protein collapse into an entry with the most common genes and DNA. This sample lists about 490,000 distinct CDR3 sequences; about a quarter were detected once. The top ten clones comprise 13% of the sample. The CDR1 and CDR2 encoded by the germline V gene are MDHEN and SYDVKM. The CDR3 numbers 17 residues from cysteine through phenylalanine. The retained sequence is limited to the CDR3, 51 bases, with the frame set at the first base. The V and J ends are trimmed by 3 bases and 0 bases, leaving 14 bases between them.

The V and J segments used are TRBV28 and TRBJ1-4; a confident D gene designation cannot be given. Sequencing was performed on PBMCs. The clonotype was recovered from a human donor in good health (CMV status not recorded). Some clones in this sample may be carry-over from other donors' samples. The DNA reads TGTGCCAGCAGTTTCGTCCAGGAATTCGCAACTAATGAAAAACTGTTTTTT. Translation gives CASSFVQEFATNEKLFF.